What follows are 23 T cell receptor beta chains derived from one specimen sequenced in a study of radiotherapy plus CTLA-4 blockade in lung cancer. Some clones are missing from TCRdb's copy, which holds only in-frame ones; the method was immunoSEQ multiplex PCR. The sample records about 97,000 clones, around 79% being singletons. The sample consisted of peripheral blood, taken from a patient treated with radiotherapy plus ipilimumab. The origin of the receptors is a human donor with non-small cell lung cancer who had a partial response to radiotherapy plus ipilimumab. Some clones in this sample may be carry-over from other donors' samples.

This chain connects TRBV11-1 to TRBJ2-1, with 8 bases lining up with TRBD2. The ends lost 2 bases at V and 2 bases at J; junction bases unmatched: 11. The CDR3 extends over 18 amino acids. Germline CDR1 reads SGHAT; CDR2 reads FQDESV (reference sequence). The CDR3 region has the DNA TGTGCCAGCAGCTTATTTCCCGATAGCGGGGCGGCCTACAATGAGCAGTTCTTC. This codes for CASSLFPDSGAAYNEQFF.

This clone came up a few times. J is TRBJ1-2 and V is TRBV9; tentatively, D is TRBD1 (5 bases). The V end lost 2 bases, the J end lost 7 bases, and 15 bases lay between the germline ends. The CDR3 sequence is 14 residues long. Per the germline V gene, CDR1 is SGDLS and CDR2 is YYNGEE. The CDR3 protein is CASSVVLQGGGYTF. DNA for the CDR3: TGTGCCAGCAGCGTTGTACTTCAGGGCGGTGGCTACACCTTC.

This sequence joins TRBV5-5 and TRBJ1-3; no definite D call. The germline V and J ends were trimmed by 5 bases and 0 bases, with 15 bases remaining between them. The germline CDR1 and CDR2 sequences are SGHKS and YYEKEE (reference sequence). The CDR3 has 16 residues. CDR3 residues: CASSFGESFSGNTIYF. The CDR3 DNA follows: TGTGCCAGCAGTTTCGGGGAAAGTTTCTCTGGAAACACCATATATTTT.

In DNA, the CDR3 is TGTGCCAGCAGTTACAGGGGACGTCAGCCCCAGCATTTT. It specifies CASSYRGRQPQHF. The rearrangement uses TRBV2 and TRBJ1-5; TRBD1 matches 7 bases. The germline CDR1 and CDR2 sequences are SNHLY and FYNNEI. The CDR3 contains 13 residues. The junction had 4 bases not matched to a gene; V was cut back by 5 bases and J by 6 bases.

The chain combines TRBV7-8 with TRBJ1-2; D possibly corresponds to TRBD1 (5 bases). The length of the CDR3 is 16 residues. V was pared by 5 bases and J by 2 bases, with 18 bases between. Germline CDR1 is SGHVS and CDR2 is FQNEAQ. The CDR3: CASSTPRGDGNYGYTF. DNA for the CDR3: TGTGCCAGCAGCACCCCGCGGGGCGATGGCAACTATGGCTACACCTTC.

The chain is built from TRBV6-5 and TRBJ2-5; 8 nucleotides agree with TRBD1. Germline V gives CDR1 MNHEY, CDR2 SVGAGI. The CDR3 contains 13 residues. The V gene end was trimmed by 6 bases and the J gene end by 3 bases; junction bases not matched to a gene: 3. The chain's CDR3 is CASSRTGKETQYF. CDR3 sequence (DNA): TGTGCCAGCAGCCGGACAGGGAAAGAGACCCAGTACTTC.

This clone was seen more than once but under ten times. The chain recombines TRBV28 with TRBJ2-3; TRBD2 is a possible D gene (6 bases). The V end was cut by 2 bases, the J end by 4 bases, with 16 bases between. Germline-derived CDR1 and CDR2 are MDHEN and SYDVKM. The CDR3 runs 16 residues. DNA of the CDR3: TGTGCCAGCAGTTTAAGCGGCGGGGCCGGGCCAGATACGCAGTATTTT. Protein sequence: CASSLSGGAGPDTQYF.

CDR3 protein: CASKRRGTEAFF. The CDR3 DNA reads TGTGCCAGCAAGAGGCGGGGCACTGAAGCTTTCTTT. This chain uses TRBV27 with TRBJ1-1; D unresolved. The germline gives CDR1 MNHEY, CDR2 SMNVEV (reference sequence). The CDR3 runs to 12 residues. V lost 7 bases and J lost 4, with 10 bases in between.

The chain has TRBV6-5 and TRBJ2-1; no definite D call. This CDR3 is 15 amino acids long. CDR1 MNHEY and CDR2 SVGAGI come from the germline V gene. The V end lost 6 bases, the J end lost 0 bases, and 12 bases lay between the germline ends. CDR3 region: CASSLERFSYNEQFF. The CDR3, as DNA: TGTGCCAGCAGCTTGGAGCGTTTCTCCTACAATGAGCAGTTCTTC.

This clone has a handful of counts. The J gene is TRBJ2-4, the V gene TRBV9, with D possibly matching TRBD2 (6 bases). This CDR3 comprises 19 residues. V was pared by 5 bases and J by 1 base, with 25 bases between. Germline V gene data show CDR1 as SGDLS and CDR2 as YYNGEE. CDR3 in amino acids: CASSTSGTSNDPAKNIQYF. CDR3 in DNA: TGTGCCAGCAGTACCTCCGGGACTTCCAACGACCCGGCCAAAAACATTCAGTACTTC.

The chain recombines TRBV27 with TRBJ2-7; 7 nucleotides line up with TRBD2. Germline-derived CDR1 and CDR2 are MNHEY and SMNVEV (reference sequence). Trimming took 4 bases from V and 7 from J; bases not matched to a gene: 10. This CDR3 is built from 14 residues. This chain's CDR3 is CASSSGGKLGEQYF. The DNA for the CDR3 is TGTGCCAGCAGTTCGGGGGGTAAGCTGGGGGAGCAGTACTTC.

The chain recombines TRBV19 with TRBJ2-3; TRBD1 is a possible D gene (6 bases). Trimming stripped 1 base from V and 3 bases from J, with 8 bases between. The CDR3 has 14 residues. Germline loops: CDR1 LNHDA, CDR2 SQIVND (reference sequence). CDR3 nucleotides: TGTGCCAGTAGTATAGGCCAGGGGACAGATACGCAGTATTTT. This encodes CASSIGQGTDTQYF.

In this sample, this clone turned up a few times. The chain recombines TRBV19 with TRBJ2-6; a weak D match, TRBD2 (5 bases). The CDR3 extends over 16 amino acids. Germline V gene data show CDR1 as LNHDA and CDR2 as SQIVND (reference sequence). The V gene lost 1 base and the J gene lost 2 bases, with 9 bases spanning the gap. The CDR3 region is CASSIVGRTGANVLTF. The CDR3, as DNA: TGTGCCAGTAGTATAGTGGGGAGAACTGGGGCCAACGTCCTGACTTTC.

This clone was picked up one time. The chain links TRBV27 to TRBJ2-3, with D possibly TRBD2 on 6 matching bases. In germline, CDR1 is MNHEY, CDR2 SMNVEV (reference sequence). The V end lost 1 base, the J end lost 4 bases, and 6 bases lay between the germline ends. The CDR3 extends over 13 amino acids. Written as DNA, the CDR3 is TGTGCCAGCAGTTTATGGGAGGCAGATACGCAGTATTTT. Translating gives CASSLWEADTQYF.

J is TRBJ2-3 and V is TRBV19; 10 bases agree with TRBD2. The CDR3 sequence is 15 residues long. Per germline, CDR1 LNHDA and CDR2 SQIVND (reference sequence). Trimming removed 2 bases from V and 9 bases from J; junction bases left unmatched: 8. CDR3 nucleotide sequence: TGTGCCAGTAGTATACTAGCGGGGGACCGCCAGACGCAGTATTTT. Amino acids: CASSILAGDRQTQYF. Variable domain in full (rest from reference TRBV19 and TRBJ2-3): DGGITQSPKYLFRKEGQNVTLSCEQNLNHDAMYWYRQDPGQGLRLIYYSQIVNDFQKGDIAEGYSVSREKKESFPLTVTSAQKNPTAFYLCASSILAGDRQTQYFGPGTRLTVL.

This chain links TRBV28 with TRBJ2-2, with 7 bases that match TRBD1. Unmatched junction bases numbered 3, after V lost 5 bases and J lost 6 bases. Germline CDR1 and CDR2: MDHEN and SYDVKM. There are 13 residues in the CDR3. The DNA for the CDR3 is TGTGCCAGCAGTAAGACAGGGCCCGGGGAGCTGTTTTTT. Translated: CASSKTGPGELFF.

The chain carries TRBV19 and TRBJ2-2; 8 bases are shared with TRBD1. The junction had 13 bases not matched to a gene; V was cut back by 9 bases and J by 7 bases. Germline V lookup: CDR1 LNHDA, CDR2 SQIVND (reference sequence). The CDR3 loop spans 15 amino acids. The CDR3 DNA is TGTGCCAGCGTTCTGACGACAGGGGCGGGCGGGGAGCTGTTTTTT. It translates to CASVLTTGAGGELFF.

The chain links TRBV5-4 to TRBJ2-1, with a tentative D call TRBD2 (5 bases). The V and J ends lost 0 bases and 4 bases respectively, with 5 bases between them. The germline gives CDR1 SGHNT, CDR2 YYREEE (reference sequence). CDR3 length: 13 amino acids. CDR3 in amino acids: CASSLGLYNEQFF. CDR3 DNA sequence: TGTGCCAGCAGCTTGGGACTATACAATGAGCAGTTCTTC.

The sample holds a few counts of this clone. The chain links TRBV6-6 to TRBJ1-4; D is undetermined. The CDR3 sequence is 14 residues long. V was pared by 2 bases and J by 6 bases, with 10 bases between. Germline assignment: CDR1 MNHNY and CDR2 SVGAGI (reference sequence). In DNA, the CDR3 is TGTGCCAGCAGTTACGGGCAGCCGGATGAAAAACTGTTTTTT. Amino acid sequence: CASSYGQPDEKLFF.

The gene calls are TRBV5-4 and TRBJ1-1; 7 bases fit TRBD1. CDR3 length equals 14 residues. Unmatched junction bases numbered 13, after V lost 4 bases and J lost 10 bases. The germline CDR1 and CDR2 sequences are SGHNT and YYREEE (reference sequence). For the CDR3, the DNA is TGTGCCAGCAGCCCAAGTCGAATAGCAGGGGGAGCTTTCTTT. It yields the protein CASSPSRIAGGAFF. The full variable domain, rest sourced from reference TRBV5-4 and TRBJ1-1, is ETGVTQSPTHLIKTRGQQVTLRCSSQSGHNTVSWYQQALGQGPQFIFQYYREEENGRGNFPPRFSGLQFPNYSSELNVNALELDDSALYLCASSPSRIAGGAFFGQGTRLTVV.

The chain employs TRBV29-1 and TRBJ2-3, with 8 bases aligning to TRBD1. Germline-derived CDR1 and CDR2 are SQVTM and ANQGSEA. V was clipped by 6 bases and J by 4 bases; unmatched bases: 3. This CDR3 region has 12 residues. CDR3 sequence reads: CSVQQGADTQYF. As DNA, the CDR3 is TGCAGCGTGCAACAGGGGGCAGATACGCAGTATTTT.

This chain joins TRBV4-3 and TRBJ2-1; D is perhaps TRBD2 (7 bases). The CDR3 is made up of 15 amino acids. Trimming removed 1 base at V and 2 bases at J, with 9 bases between. Germline V gene data show CDR1 as LGHNA and CDR2 as YSLEER. The CDR3 region has the DNA TGCGCCAGCAGCCAAGTAGGGGGGGCCTACAATGAGCAGTTCTTC. Protein product: CASSQVGGAYNEQFF.

This rearrangement joins TRBV4-1 to TRBJ2-1; possible D gene TRBD2, 7 bases. Per the germline V gene, CDR1 is MGHRA and CDR2 is YSYEKL. V was cut by 4 bases and J by 5 bases, with 15 bases left in between. The CDR3 has 15 amino acids. The CDR3 loop is CASSLGGLENNEQFF. The CDR3 DNA reads as TGCGCCAGCAGCCTCGGGGGGCTTGAAAACAATGAGCAGTTCTTC.